This T cell receptor (beta chain) originates from a study of blood T cell repertoires in COVID-19 (dated by TCRdb to 2020 to 2021). Regarding the complete study: Samples covering the acute and convalescent phases of COVID-19 were provided by collaborators in the United States, Italy and Spain. The material from the prospective study consisted of cDNA or gDNA derived from T cells, B-cell-depleted T cells, or PBMCs. The repertoires were made available in a free public database intended to serve as a resource for research on the immune response to SARS-CoV-2. HLA class I and class II types, where available, came from metadata supplied by the sample provider rather than from assay-based typing. The samples were drawn from two sources: the first 160 participants of the ongoing ImmuneRACE study, and 1,000 to 1,500 subjects contributed by 6 global collaborators. A de-identified subject ID, COVID-19 status, age in years and sex were almost always included in the sample metadata. The dataset comprised deeply sampled blood TCRbeta repertoires from subjects exposed to, actively infected with, or recovered from COVID-19.

The collaborating institutions used their own protocols to collect whole blood in K2EDTA tubes. Collaborator samples were shipped for TCRbeta analysis as frozen whole blood, isolated PBMCs, or DNA extracted from either sample type. Overall study outcomes, separate from this receptor: How much clinical and demographic metadata was included differed by source and by participant, and the metadata was provided uncurated.

TCRbeta CDR3 regions were amplified from genomic DNA by means of the immunoSEQ Assay, a bias-controlled multiplex PCR. Under the source paper's analysis protocol: The number of nucleated cells in each sample was estimated from the amplification of reference gene primers within the assay. Sequence reads were collapsed and filtered to measure the absolute abundance of every unique TCRbeta CDR3 rearrangement. For each sample, productive Simpson clonality was calculated as the square root of Simpson's diversity index over productive rearrangements. As stored in TCRdb, this immuneACCESS dataset retains in-frame rearrangements with V and J assigned. A fraction of the clones does not appear; measured against another copy, unresolved V genes explain less than half of the discrepancy, and the remainder lacks a known reason. V, J and clone size were drawn from that table, and D and trimming were deduced from the DNA. Counted in this sample were approximately 100,000 clones; more than 70% of them appeared once. The top ten clones comprise 11% of the sample.

About this clone: This clone's antigen is unknown. No base quality values were provided; no much bigger clone lies one nucleotide off.

The clonotype was recovered from a woman between 25 and 40 years old with acute or convalescent COVID-19. Sequences were obtained from peripheral blood.

The nucleotide sequence reads as follows: TGCGCCAGCAGCCAAGAGTCAGTACTAGCGGGGACCGGGGAGCTGTTTTTT. Its translation reads: CASSQESVLAGTGELFF. This chain is built from TRBV4-1 and TRBJ2-2; TRBD2 lines up with 10 middle nucleotides. Via the germline V gene, CDR1 is MGHRA and CDR2 YSYEKL. The CDR3 measures 17 amino acids from cysteine to phenylalanine. CDR3 DNA is the only sequence kept; it has 51 bases, read in frame from the first base. The germline V end is reduced by 0 bases and the J end by 5 bases; junction bases left unmatched: 6.